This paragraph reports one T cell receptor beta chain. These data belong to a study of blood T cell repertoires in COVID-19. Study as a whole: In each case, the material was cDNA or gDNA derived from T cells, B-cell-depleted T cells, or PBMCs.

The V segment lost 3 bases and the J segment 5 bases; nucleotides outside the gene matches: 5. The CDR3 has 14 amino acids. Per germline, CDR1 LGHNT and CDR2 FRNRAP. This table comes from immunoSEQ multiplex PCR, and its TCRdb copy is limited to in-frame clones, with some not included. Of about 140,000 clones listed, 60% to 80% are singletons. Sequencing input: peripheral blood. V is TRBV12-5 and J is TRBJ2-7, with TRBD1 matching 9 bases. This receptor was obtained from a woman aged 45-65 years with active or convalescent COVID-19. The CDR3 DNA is TGTGCTAGTGGTTTCACAGGGGGCTCTAACGAGCAGTACTTC. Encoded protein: CASGFTGGSNEQYF.